What follows are 26 T cell receptor beta chains derived from one specimen sequenced in a study of human T cells and chemical hapten exposure. Time point here: pre-sensitization, week 0. The sample's treatment: therapeutic diphenylcyclopropenone sensitization with weekly scalp DPC. TCRdb analysed the RACE reads with MiXCR anew, one entry per CDR3 protein. The sample holds approximately 180,000 distinct CDR3 sequences; almost 30% are singletons and the top ten take under 3%. This specimen was whole blood, taken in connection with sensitization to the hapten diphenylcyclopropenone (DPC). The receptors were gathered from a woman aged 25 to 39 with alopecia areata. Some clones in this sample may be carry-over from other donors' samples.

This rearrangement joins TRBV4-1 to TRBJ2-7; tentatively, D is TRBD1 or TRBD2 (5 bases each). Trimming pared 1 base from V and 2 bases from J, leaving 12 bases between. The CDR3 extends over 15 amino acids. Germline CDR1 is MGHRA and CDR2 is YSYEKL. CDR3 loop: CASSQGGTRPYEQYF. Written as DNA, the CDR3 is TGCGCCAGCAGCCAAGGAGGGACGAGACCCTACGAGCAGTACTTC.

The J gene is TRBJ2-7, the V gene TRBV5-5, with TRBD1 as a possible D gene (5 bases). The germline gives CDR1 SGHKS, CDR2 YYEKEE (reference sequence). The CDR3 extends over 15 amino acids. The ends were cut back, 1 base at V and 2 bases at J, with 13 bases in the middle. CDR3 sequence reads: CASSLNSQGTYEQYF. CDR3 bases: TGTGCCAGCAGCTTGAACTCTCAGGGAACCTACGAGCAGTACTTC.

This chain links TRBV20-1 with TRBJ1-1, with no clear D. The germline V gene has CDR1 DFQATT and CDR2 SNEGSKA (reference sequence). Deletions cut 5 bases from V and 2 bases from J, with 15 bases between. The length of the CDR3 is 14 residues. The CDR3 reads CSAPPPGINTEAFF. The DNA for the CDR3 is TGCAGTGCTCCCCCCCCCGGGATAAACACTGAAGCTTTCTTT.

The genes are TRBV7-2 and TRBJ2-3; unclear D gene. The germline V gene encodes CDR1 SGHTA and CDR2 FQGNSA. V lost 1 base and J 7 bases, leaving 9 bases between the germline ends. This CDR3 contains 13 residues. The DNA for the CDR3 is TGTGCCAGCAGCTTAGGTGGCATGAATACGCAGTATTTT. The encoded protein is CASSLGGMNTQYF.

This clonotype turned up a few times. This chain links TRBV9 with TRBJ1-5; D is ambiguous. The CDR3 spans 13 residues. V lost 2 bases, J lost 5 bases, and 8 bases lay in between. Germline assignment: CDR1 SGDLS and CDR2 YYNGEE. For the CDR3, the DNA is TGTGCCAGCAGCGTTAATACGGATCAGCCCCAGCATTTT. Its protein product is CASSVNTDQPQHF.

The CDR3 nucleotides are TGTGCCAGCAGGCCGGGACAAAGAAACACTGAAGCTTTCTTT. It translates to CASRPGQRNTEAFF. V and J are TRBV2 and TRBJ1-1, with a tentative D call TRBD1 (6 bases). With 6 bases removed from V and 2 bases from J, the gap between germline ends came to 13 bases. The CDR3 loop spans 14 amino acids. Germline V lookup: CDR1 SNHLY, CDR2 FYNNEI.

The chain has TRBV6-5 and TRBJ2-4; TRBD1 might be the D (6 bases). Per the germline V gene, CDR1 is MNHEY and CDR2 is SVGAGI. V lost 7 bases and J lost 1, with 11 bases in between. This CDR3 has 14 amino acids. The CDR3 spells CASTETGAKNIQYF. The CDR3 nucleotides read TGTGCCAGCACGGAAACAGGGGCCAAAAACATTCAGTACTTC.

V usage is TRBV20-1 and J usage is TRBJ1-4, with D possibly matching TRBD1 (6 bases). The CDR3 runs to 15 residues. V lost 0 bases and J lost 4, with 12 bases in between. CDR1 is DFQATT and CDR2 is SNEGSKA in the germline V gene (reference sequence). In DNA form, the CDR3 reads TGCAGTGCTAGAGATAAAACAGGGCTTAATGAAAAACTGTTTTTT. It encodes CSARDKTGLNEKLFF.

Worth noting for this clonotype: This may be a read error, as it is one base from a much larger clone. The V and J genes are TRBV15 and TRBJ1-5, with D tentatively TRBD1 (5 bases). The CDR3 consists of 14 residues. Germline loops: CDR1 LNHNV, CDR2 YYDKDF (reference sequence). The CDR3 protein is CATNRDRQGRPQHF. Here the CDR3 DNA reads TGTGCCACCAACAGAGATCGGCAGGGTAGGCCCCAGCATTTT.

This clonotype was seen a handful of times. The chain recombines TRBV13 with TRBJ1-3, with 10 bases aligning to TRBD1. Germline V gene sequence: CDR1 PRHDT, CDR2 FYEKMQ (reference sequence). The CDR3 consists of 16 residues. Trimming removed 5 bases from V and 0 bases from J; junction bases left unmatched: 4. The CDR3 nucleotides read TGTGCCAGCAGCCGGACAGGGGGGACCTCTGGAAACACCATATATTTT. Its protein is CASSRTGGTSGNTIYF.

This sequence joins TRBV7-9 and TRBJ1-1, with D uncertain. Germline V gene data show CDR1 as SEHNR and CDR2 as FQNEAQ (reference sequence). The CDR3 loop spans 11 amino acids. Trimming took 5 bases from V and 3 from J, leaving 4 bases between them. The CDR3 protein is CASSADTEAFF. The CDR3 DNA sequence: TGTGCCAGCAGCGCTGACACTGAAGCTTTCTTT.

DNA for the CDR3: TGCGCCAGCAGCCAAGATGTTGGGATACAAGAGACCCAGTACTTC. Its protein product is CASSQDVGIQETQYF. The rearrangement links TRBV4-3 to TRBJ2-5; D unclear. The CDR3 runs 15 residues. V gave up 0 bases and J gave up 2 bases, with 10 bases separating them. Germline CDR1 and CDR2: LGHNA and YSLEER.

This chain uses TRBV4-3 with TRBJ2-7; either TRBD1 or TRBD2 may fit D (5 bases each). Germline V gene sequence: CDR1 LGHNA, CDR2 YSLEER. Trimming took 1 base from V and 1 from J, leaving 11 bases between them. This CDR3 has 15 amino acids. The CDR3 loop reads CASSQVGTPSYEQYF. The CDR3, as DNA: TGCGCCAGCAGCCAAGTTGGGACGCCGTCCTACGAGCAGTACTTC.

J is TRBJ1-1 and V is TRBV7-9; no clear D gene. The CDR3 runs to 16 residues. Trimming cost V 2 bases and J 6 bases, with 19 bases left between them. Germline CDR1 reads SEHNR; CDR2 reads FQNEAQ (reference sequence). The CDR3 loop is CASSLWLGTVRAEAFF. The CDR3 bases are TGTGCCAGCAGCTTATGGTTGGGTACGGTACGAGCTGAAGCTTTCTTT. Looking up the rest from reference TRBV7-9 and TRBJ1-1 gives the full variable domain: DTGVSQNPRHKITKRGQNVTFRCDPISEHNRLYWYRQTLGQGPEFLTYFQNEAQLEKSRLLSDRFSAERPKGSFSTLEIQRTEQGDSAMYLCASSLWLGTVRAEAFFGQGTRLTVV.

The table lists this clonotype with many counts. The V gene is TRBV29-1, the J gene TRBJ1-4, with D maybe TRBD1 (6 bases). Germline CDR1 and CDR2: SQVTM and ANQGSEA. Trimming shortened V by 6 bases and J by 5 bases, and 13 bases separated the two germline ends. The CDR3 extends over 13 amino acids. The CDR3 region is CSVQGSANEKLFF. CDR3 in DNA: TGCAGCGTACAGGGATCGGCAAATGAAAAACTGTTTTTT.

The chain carries TRBV3-1 and TRBJ2-1, with 9 bases fitting TRBD2. Germline V CDR1 and CDR2: LGHDT, YNNKEL (reference sequence). Unmatched junction bases numbered 3, after V lost 0 bases and J lost 3 bases. CDR3 length equals 16 residues. The CDR3 loop is CASSQDPAGGYNEQFF. In nucleotides, the CDR3 is TGTGCCAGCAGCCAAGATCCAGCGGGGGGCTACAATGAGCAGTTCTTC.

This clonotype was counted a few times. V is TRBV6-2 or TRBV6-3 and J is TRBJ2-7; 9 bases align to TRBD1. Germline lookup yields CDR1 MNHEY and CDR2 SVGEGT. This CDR3 is 15 amino acids long. Germline trimming cut 0 bases from V and 2 bases from J; bases unmatched to any gene: 2. CDR3 protein: CASSYSGTGPYEQYF. The CDR3 coding sequence is TGTGCCAGCAGTTACTCCGGGACAGGGCCCTACGAGCAGTACTTC.

This sequence joins TRBV28 and TRBJ1-5; no definite D call. Trimming took 6 bases from V and 0 from J, leaving 12 bases between them. From germline, CDR1 is MDHEN and CDR2 SYDVKM. The CDR3 totals 15 residues. The CDR3 DNA reads as TGTGCCAGCAGGTCCAATTTGGGTAGCAATCAGCCCCAGCATTTT. It yields the protein CASRSNLGSNQPQHF.

This chain links TRBV14 with TRBJ2-1, with D perhaps TRBD2 (5 bases). This CDR3 has 13 amino acids. Trimming removed 4 bases at V and 7 bases at J, with 11 bases between. The germline V gene has CDR1 SGHDN and CDR2 FVKESK. CDR3 sequence reads: CASSPQLVNEQFF. Written as DNA, the CDR3 is TGTGCCAGCAGCCCACAACTAGTTAATGAGCAGTTCTTC. The variable domain in full, completed from reference TRBV14 and TRBJ2-1, reads EAGVTQFPSHSVIEKGQTVTLRCDPISGHDNLYWYRRVMGKEIKFLLHFVKESKQDESGMPNNRFLAERTGGTYSTLKVQPAELEDSGVYFCASSPQLVNEQFFGPGTRLTVL.

In its sample, this clonotype was seen a few times. The gene calls are TRBV10-3 and TRBJ1-1; D not resolved. CDR3 size: 13 residues. Germline V gene sequence: CDR1 ENHRY, CDR2 SYGVKD. V was shortened by 2 bases and J by 1 base, with 5 bases between the two germline ends. The CDR3 loop is CAISEKGNTEAFF. The CDR3 DNA reads as TGTGCCATCAGTGAGAAGGGGAACACTGAAGCTTTCTTT.

This clonotype has a count of ten or more. The chain has TRBV6-4 and TRBJ2-1; D perhaps matches TRBD2 (6 bases). The V gene's germline CDR1 is MRHNA and CDR2 SNTAGT. V lost 4 bases and J lost 1, with 11 bases in between. The CDR3 is 15 amino acids. CDR3: CASSASAGSYNEQFF. The CDR3 coding sequence is TGTGCCAGCAGTGCCAGTGCGGGGTCCTACAATGAGCAGTTCTTC.

This clonotype was counted a few times. The J gene is TRBJ2-1, the V gene TRBV2, with TRBD2 identical over 7 bases. V was clipped by 6 bases and J by 8 bases; unmatched bases: 7. There are 13 residues in the CDR3. Germline CDR1 is SNHLY and CDR2 is FYNNEI. Here the CDR3 DNA reads TGTGCCAGCAGCCGGAACGGGGGGTATGAGCAGTTCTTC. Translation: CASSRNGGYEQFF.

This clonotype was recorded a few times. V and J are TRBV29-1 and TRBJ1-1; D is unclear. Trimming cost V 5 bases and J 6 bases, with 13 bases left between them. This CDR3 has 12 amino acids. CDR1 and CDR2 (germline): SQVTM, ANQGSEA. CDR3 DNA sequence: TGCAGCGTTCAATCCCTCGAACCTGAAGCTTTCTTT. Amino acids: CSVQSLEPEAFF.

There are a few counts of this clonotype. The CDR3, as DNA: TGTGCCAGCAGTCGGACAGGGGGTGGAGATACGCAGTATTTT. This codes for CASSRTGGGDTQYF. The chain employs TRBV6-5 and TRBJ2-3, with 10 nucleotides matching TRBD1. Germline lookup yields CDR1 MNHEY and CDR2 SVGAGI. The junction had 4 bases not matched to a gene; V was cut back by 5 bases and J by 5 bases. The CDR3 totals 14 residues.

The genes are TRBV18 and TRBJ2-5; 7 positions agree with TRBD1. J lost 3 bases, V lost 4 bases, and 2 bases had no gene match. The germline V gene has CDR1 KGHSH and CDR2 LQKENI. This CDR3 comprises 13 residues. In nucleotides, the CDR3 is TGTGCCAGCTCACAGGGGACAGAAGAGACCCAGTACTTC. Translation gives CASSQGTEETQYF.

The V and J genes are TRBV6-2 or TRBV6-3 and TRBJ2-1; TRBD2 might be the D (6 bases). This CDR3 spans 16 amino acids. The V gene lost 0 bases and the J gene lost 1 base, with 10 bases spanning the gap. CDR1 MNHEY and CDR2 SVGEGT come from the germline V gene. The CDR3 DNA reads TGTGCCAGCAGTTACTCCGGGGGAGTTTCCTACAATGAGCAGTTCTTC. Translation: CASSYSGGVSYNEQFF.